This TCR beta chain was identified in a study of PD-1 blockade in classical Hodgkin lymphoma. The method was immunoSEQ multiplex PCR; TCRdb's version includes in-frame clones alone and lacks a portion of them. The table includes around 29,000 clones, 80% to 90% detected once. Germline loops: CDR1 SGHRS, CDR2 YFSETQ. The germline V and J ends were trimmed by 6 bases and 0 bases, with 11 bases remaining between them. The CDR3 totals 14 residues. Stated time point: newly diagnosed, previously untreated cHL patient sample. Purification of CD4+ T cells from thawed PBMCs was performed via magnetic negative selection. Untreated, newly diagnosed classical Hodgkin lymphoma PBMCs were comparators. Comments on this clone: Its antigen is undetermined.

Points from the study as a whole: Whatever underlies the repertoire differences (possibly disease activity or prior therapy) remains undefined. Newly diagnosed patients were said to have less baseline TCR diversity than healthy donors did.

The V gene is TRBV5-1, the J gene TRBJ2-3; a possible D gene is TRBD1 (6 bases). The sequence was obtained from a human donor with classical Hodgkin lymphoma. Sequenced material: CD4+ T cells from blood. CDR3 bases: TGCGCCAGCATCAGGGACACTAGCACAGATACGCAGTATTTT. Translation gives CASIRDTSTDTQYF.